Below, one TCR beta chain is given with its context. Its cognate antigen is unknown. The data were obtained in a study of CXCR3-negative and CXCR3-positive naive CD8 T cells. Study-wide findings and caveats: Naive cells that were CXCR3-negative or CXCR3-positive used TRBV-TRBJ genes alike, while memory cells diverged. Fresh PBMCs served for most assays, and CXCR3 expression fell partially after cryopreservation. Comparably high diversity was seen in both naive subsets, and much lower diversity in memory CD8+ cells. Greater hydrophobicity was found in TRB CDR3s of CXCR3-positive naive cells than of CXCR3-negative naive cells.

Per the germline V gene, CDR1 is SGDLS and CDR2 is YYNGEE. This CDR3 region has 14 residues. UMI-labeled 5' RACE TRB cDNA libraries were prepared from the cells. With the 5' RACE reads reprocessed, TCRdb shows one record per CDR3 protein and no DNA. This table holds more than 70,000 distinct CDR3 sequences. The TCR was taken from a human donor in good health. Some clones in this sample may be carry-over from other donors' samples. V usage is TRBV9 and J usage is TRBJ2-1. Sequencing used naive CXCR3+ CD8+ T cells from blood. This sample's subset: CD45RO-CCR7+CD27+CD95- naive CD8+ T cells expressing CXCR3 (TNR3+). The CDR3 reads CASSVVGNTNEQFF.